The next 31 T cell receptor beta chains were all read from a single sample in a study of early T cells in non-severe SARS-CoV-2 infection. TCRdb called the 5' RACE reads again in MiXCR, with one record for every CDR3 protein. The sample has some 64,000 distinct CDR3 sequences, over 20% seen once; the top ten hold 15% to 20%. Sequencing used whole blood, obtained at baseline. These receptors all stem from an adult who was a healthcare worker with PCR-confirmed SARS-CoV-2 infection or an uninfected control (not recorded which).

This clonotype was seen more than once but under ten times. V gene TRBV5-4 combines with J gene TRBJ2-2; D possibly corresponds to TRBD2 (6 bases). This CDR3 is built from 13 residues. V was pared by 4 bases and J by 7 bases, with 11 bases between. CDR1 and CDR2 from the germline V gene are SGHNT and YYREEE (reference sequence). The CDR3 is CASSPGGNGELFF. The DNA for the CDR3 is TGTGCCAGCAGCCCTGGAGGGAACGGGGAGCTGTTTTTT.

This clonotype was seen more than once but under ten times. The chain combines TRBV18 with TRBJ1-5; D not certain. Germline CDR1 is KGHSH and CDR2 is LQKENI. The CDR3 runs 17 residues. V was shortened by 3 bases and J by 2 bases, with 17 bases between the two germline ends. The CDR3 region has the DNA TGTGCCAGCTCACCGACACCTACCCCATCTGGCAATCAGCCCCAGCATTTT. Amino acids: CASSPTPTPSGNQPQHF.

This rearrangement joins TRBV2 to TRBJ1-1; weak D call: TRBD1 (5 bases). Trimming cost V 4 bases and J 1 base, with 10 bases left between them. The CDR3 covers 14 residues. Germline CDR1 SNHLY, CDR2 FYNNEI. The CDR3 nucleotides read TGTGCCAGCAGTGCGACAGCCGAGAACACTGAAGCTTTCTTT. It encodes CASSATAENTEAFF.

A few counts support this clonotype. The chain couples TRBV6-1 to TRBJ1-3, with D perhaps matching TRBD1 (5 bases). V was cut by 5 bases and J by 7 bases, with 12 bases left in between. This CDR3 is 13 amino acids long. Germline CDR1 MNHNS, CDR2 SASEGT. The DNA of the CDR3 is TGTGCCAGCAGTCCGGGACGGCGGAACACCATATATTTT. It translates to CASSPGRRNTIYF.

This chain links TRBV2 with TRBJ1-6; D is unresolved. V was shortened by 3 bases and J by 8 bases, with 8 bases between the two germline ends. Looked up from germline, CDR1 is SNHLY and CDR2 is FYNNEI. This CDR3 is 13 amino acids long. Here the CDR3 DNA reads TGTGCCAGCAGTGACGATGGAGATTCACCCCTCCACTTT. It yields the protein CASSDDGDSPLHF.

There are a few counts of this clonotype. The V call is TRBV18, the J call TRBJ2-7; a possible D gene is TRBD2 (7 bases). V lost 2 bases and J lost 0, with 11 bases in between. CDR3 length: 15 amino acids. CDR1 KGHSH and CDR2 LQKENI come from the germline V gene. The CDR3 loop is CASSPGGGVSYEQYF. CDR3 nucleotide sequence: TGTGCCAGCTCACCAGGGGGGGGCGTCTCCTACGAGCAGTACTTC.

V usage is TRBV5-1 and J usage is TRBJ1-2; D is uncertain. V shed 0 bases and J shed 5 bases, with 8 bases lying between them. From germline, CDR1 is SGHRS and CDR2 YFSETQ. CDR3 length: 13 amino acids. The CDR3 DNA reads TGCGCCAGCAGCTTGGACGCGTTATATGGCTACACCTTC. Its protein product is CASSLDALYGYTF.

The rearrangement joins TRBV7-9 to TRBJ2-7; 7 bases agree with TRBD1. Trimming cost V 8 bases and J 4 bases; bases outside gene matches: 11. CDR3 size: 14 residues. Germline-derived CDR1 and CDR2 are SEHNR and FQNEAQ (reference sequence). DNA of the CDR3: TGTGCCAGCGGCCAGACAGGGAGTGCTTACGAGCAGTACTTC. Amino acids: CASGQTGSAYEQYF.

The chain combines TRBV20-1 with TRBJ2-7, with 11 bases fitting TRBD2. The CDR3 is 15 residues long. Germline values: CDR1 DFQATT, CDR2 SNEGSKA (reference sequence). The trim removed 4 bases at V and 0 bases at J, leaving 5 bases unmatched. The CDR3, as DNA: TGCAGTGCTACCGGGACTAGCGGACTCTCCTACGAGCAGTACTTC. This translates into CSATGTSGLSYEQYF.

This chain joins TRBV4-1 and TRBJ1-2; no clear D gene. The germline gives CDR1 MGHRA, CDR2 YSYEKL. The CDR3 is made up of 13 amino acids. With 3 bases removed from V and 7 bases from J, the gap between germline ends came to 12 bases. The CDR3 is CASSQGRPGGYTF. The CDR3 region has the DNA TGCGCCAGCAGCCAGGGCAGGCCTGGTGGCTACACCTTC.

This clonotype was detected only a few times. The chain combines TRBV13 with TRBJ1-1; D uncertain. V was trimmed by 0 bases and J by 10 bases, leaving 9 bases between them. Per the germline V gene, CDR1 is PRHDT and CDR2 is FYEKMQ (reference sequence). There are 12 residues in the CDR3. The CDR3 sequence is CASSLGGLGAFF. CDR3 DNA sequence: TGTGCCAGCAGCTTAGGGGGCCTGGGAGCTTTCTTT.

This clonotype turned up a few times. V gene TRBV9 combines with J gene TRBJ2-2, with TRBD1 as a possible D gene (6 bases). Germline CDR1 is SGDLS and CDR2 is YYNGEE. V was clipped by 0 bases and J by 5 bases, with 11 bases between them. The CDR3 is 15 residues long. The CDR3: CASSVEQGWTGELFF. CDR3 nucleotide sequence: TGTGCCAGCAGCGTAGAACAGGGATGGACCGGGGAGCTGTTTTTT.

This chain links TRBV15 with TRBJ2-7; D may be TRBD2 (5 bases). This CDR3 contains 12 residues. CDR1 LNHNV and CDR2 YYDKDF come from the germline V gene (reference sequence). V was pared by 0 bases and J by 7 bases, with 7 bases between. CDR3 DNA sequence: TGTGCCACCAGCAGAGAGAGGAGGGAGCAGTACTTC. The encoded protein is CATSRERREQYF. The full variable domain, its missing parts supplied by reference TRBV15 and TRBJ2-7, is DAMVIQNPRYQVTQFGKPVTLSCSQTLNHNVMYWYQQKSSQAPKLLFHYYDKDFNNEADTPDNFQSRRPNTSFCFLDIRSPGLGDTAMYLCATSRERREQYFGPGTRLTVT.

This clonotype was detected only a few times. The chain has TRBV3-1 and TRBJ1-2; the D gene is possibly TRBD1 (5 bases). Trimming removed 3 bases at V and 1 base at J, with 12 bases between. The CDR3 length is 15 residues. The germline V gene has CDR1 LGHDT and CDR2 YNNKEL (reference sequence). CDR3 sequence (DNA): TGTGCCAGCAGCCAGTCGCTTGACAGTAACTATGGCTACACCTTC. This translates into CASSQSLDSNYGYTF.

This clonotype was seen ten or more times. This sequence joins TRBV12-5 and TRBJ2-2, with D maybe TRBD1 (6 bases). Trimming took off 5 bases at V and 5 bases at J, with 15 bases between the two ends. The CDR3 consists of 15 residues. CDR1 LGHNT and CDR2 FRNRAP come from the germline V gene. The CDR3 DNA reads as TGTGCTAGTGGTCTAGACAGGAGTGGTACCGGGGAGCTGTTTTTT. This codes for CASGLDRSGTGELFF.

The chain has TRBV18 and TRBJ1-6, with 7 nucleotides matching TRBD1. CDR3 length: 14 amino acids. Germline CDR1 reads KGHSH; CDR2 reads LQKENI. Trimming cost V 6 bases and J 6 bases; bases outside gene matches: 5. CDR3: CASSPDRANSPLHF. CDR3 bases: TGTGCCAGCTCCCCCGACAGGGCTAATTCACCCCTCCACTTT.

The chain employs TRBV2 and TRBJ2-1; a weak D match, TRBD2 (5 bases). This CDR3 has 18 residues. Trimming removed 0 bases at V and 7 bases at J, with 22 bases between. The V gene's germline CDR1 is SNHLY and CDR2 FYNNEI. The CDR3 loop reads CASSEASTGMRRGNEQFF. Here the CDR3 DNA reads TGTGCCAGCAGTGAAGCGTCCACGGGGATGAGACGTGGGAATGAGCAGTTCTTC.

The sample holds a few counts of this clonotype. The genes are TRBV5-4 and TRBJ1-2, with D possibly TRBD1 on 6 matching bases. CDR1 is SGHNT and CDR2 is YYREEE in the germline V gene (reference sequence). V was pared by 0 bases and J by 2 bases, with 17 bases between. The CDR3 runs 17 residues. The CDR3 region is CASSLALGQPLNYGYTF. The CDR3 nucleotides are TGTGCCAGCAGCTTGGCCCTTGGACAGCCCCTGAACTATGGCTACACCTTC.

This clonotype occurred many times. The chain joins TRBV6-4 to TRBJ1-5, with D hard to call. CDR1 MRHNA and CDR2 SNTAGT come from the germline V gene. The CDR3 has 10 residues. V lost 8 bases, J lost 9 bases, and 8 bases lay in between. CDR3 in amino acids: CASVVWPQHF. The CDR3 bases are TGTGCCAGCGTTGTATGGCCCCAGCATTTT.

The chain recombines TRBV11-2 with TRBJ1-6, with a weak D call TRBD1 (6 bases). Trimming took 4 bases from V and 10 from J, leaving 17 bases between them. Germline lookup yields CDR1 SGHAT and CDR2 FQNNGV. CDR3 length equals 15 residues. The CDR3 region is CASSYSQGTQSPLHF. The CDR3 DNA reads TGTGCCAGCAGCTACTCACAGGGCACTCAGTCACCCCTCCACTTT.

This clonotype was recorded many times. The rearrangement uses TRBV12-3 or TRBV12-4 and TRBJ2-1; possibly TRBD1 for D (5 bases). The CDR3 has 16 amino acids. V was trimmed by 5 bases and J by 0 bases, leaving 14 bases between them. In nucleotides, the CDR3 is TGTGCCAGCAGTACCTACGCAGGGCGCTCCTACAATGAGCAGTTCTTC. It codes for CASSTYAGRSYNEQFF.

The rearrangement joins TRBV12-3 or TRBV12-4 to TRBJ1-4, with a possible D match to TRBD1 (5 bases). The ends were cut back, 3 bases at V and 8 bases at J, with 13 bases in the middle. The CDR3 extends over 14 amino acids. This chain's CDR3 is CASSFRDRGEKLFF. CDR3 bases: TGTGCCAGCAGTTTCAGGGATCGGGGAGAAAAACTGTTTTTT.

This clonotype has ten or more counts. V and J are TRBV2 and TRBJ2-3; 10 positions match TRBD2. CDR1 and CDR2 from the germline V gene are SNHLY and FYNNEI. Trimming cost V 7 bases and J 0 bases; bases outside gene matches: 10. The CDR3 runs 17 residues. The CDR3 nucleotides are TGTGCCAGCACTCGGACTAGCGGTTTAACTAGCACAGATACGCAGTATTTT. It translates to CASTRTSGLTSTDTQYF.

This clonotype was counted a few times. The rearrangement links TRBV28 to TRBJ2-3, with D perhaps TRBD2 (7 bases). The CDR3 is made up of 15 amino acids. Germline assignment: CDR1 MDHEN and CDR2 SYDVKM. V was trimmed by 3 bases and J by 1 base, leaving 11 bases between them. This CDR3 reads CASSLGGAGTDTQYF. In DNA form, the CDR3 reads TGTGCCAGCAGTTTGGGGGGGGCCGGCACAGATACGCAGTATTTT. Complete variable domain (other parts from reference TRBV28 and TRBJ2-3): DVKVTQSSRYLVKRTGEKVFLECVQDMDHENMFWYRQDPGLGLRLIYFSYDVKMKEKGDIPEGYSVSREKKERFSLILESASTNQTSMYLCASSLGGAGTDTQYFGPGTRLTVL.

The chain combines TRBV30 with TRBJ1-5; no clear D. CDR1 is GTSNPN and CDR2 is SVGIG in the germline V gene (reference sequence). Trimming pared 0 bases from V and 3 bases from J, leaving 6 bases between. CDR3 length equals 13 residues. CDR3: CAWSVRDNQPQHF. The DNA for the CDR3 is TGTGCCTGGAGTGTACGTGACAATCAGCCCCAGCATTTT.

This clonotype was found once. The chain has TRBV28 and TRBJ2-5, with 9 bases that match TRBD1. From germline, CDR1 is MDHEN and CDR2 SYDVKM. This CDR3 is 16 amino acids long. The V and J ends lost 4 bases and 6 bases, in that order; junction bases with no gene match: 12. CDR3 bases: TGTGCCAGCAGTTCCAAGGGACAGGGTAGTTTAAAGACCCAGTACTTC. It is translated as CASSSKGQGSLKTQYF.

Written as DNA, the CDR3 is TGTGCCAGCAGGGTAGCTGTCGGGGAGCTGTTTTTT. Translated, it gives CASRVAVGELFF. V is TRBV2 and J is TRBJ2-2; no definite D call. This CDR3 has 12 residues. In germline, CDR1 is SNHLY, CDR2 FYNNEI. Trimming took off 6 bases at V and 7 bases at J, with 9 bases between the two ends.

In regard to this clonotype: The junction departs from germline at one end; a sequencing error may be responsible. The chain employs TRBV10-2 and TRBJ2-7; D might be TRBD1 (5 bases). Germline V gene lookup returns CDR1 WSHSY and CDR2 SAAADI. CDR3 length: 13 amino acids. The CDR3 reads CASKATASYEQYF. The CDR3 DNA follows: TGCGCCAGCAAAGCGACAGCCTCCTACGAACAGTACTTC.

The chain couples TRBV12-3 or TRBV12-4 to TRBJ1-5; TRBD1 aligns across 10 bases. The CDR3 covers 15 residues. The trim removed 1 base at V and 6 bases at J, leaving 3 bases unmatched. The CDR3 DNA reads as TGTGCCAGCAGTTTAGGACAGGGGGCTGTTCAGCCCCAGCATTTT. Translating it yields CASSLGQGAVQPQHF.

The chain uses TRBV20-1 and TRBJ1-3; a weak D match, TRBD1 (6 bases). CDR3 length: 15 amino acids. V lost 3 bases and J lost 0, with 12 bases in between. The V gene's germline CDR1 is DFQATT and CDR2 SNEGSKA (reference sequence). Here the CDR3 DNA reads TGCAGTGCTAGTGGGGGGGCCTACTCTGGAAACACCATATATTTT. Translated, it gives CSASGGAYSGNTIYF.

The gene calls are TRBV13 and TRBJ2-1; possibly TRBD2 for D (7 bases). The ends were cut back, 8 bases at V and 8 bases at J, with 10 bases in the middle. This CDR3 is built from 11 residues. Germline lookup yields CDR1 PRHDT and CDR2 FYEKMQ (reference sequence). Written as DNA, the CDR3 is TGTGCCAGCGGGGGGGCGTATGAGCAGTTCTTC. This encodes CASGGAYEQFF.